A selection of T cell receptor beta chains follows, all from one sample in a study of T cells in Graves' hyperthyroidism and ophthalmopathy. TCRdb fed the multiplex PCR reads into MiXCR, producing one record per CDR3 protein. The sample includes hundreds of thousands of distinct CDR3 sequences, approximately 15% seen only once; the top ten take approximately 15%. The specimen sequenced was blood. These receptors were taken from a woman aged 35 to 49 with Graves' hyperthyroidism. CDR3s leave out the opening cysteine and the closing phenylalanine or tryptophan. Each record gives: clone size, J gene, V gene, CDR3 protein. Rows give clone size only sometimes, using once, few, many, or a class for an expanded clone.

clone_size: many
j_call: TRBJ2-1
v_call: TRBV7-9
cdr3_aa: ASSLAGTRRDEQF

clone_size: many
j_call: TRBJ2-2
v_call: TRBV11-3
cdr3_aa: ASSLADNTGELF

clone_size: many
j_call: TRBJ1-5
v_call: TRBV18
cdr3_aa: ASSARQPQH

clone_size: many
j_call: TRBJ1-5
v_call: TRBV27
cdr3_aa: ASSLFRGEPQH

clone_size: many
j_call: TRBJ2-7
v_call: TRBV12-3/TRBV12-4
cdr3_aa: ASSLVLASYEQY

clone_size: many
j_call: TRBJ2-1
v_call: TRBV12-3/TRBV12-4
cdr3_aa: ASSEGSGEQF

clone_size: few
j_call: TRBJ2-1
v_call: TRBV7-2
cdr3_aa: ASSWASGGGSYNEQF

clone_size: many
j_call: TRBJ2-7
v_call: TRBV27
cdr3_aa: ASSPGQGLIYEQY

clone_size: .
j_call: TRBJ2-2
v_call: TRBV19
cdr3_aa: AAKTGTGNTGELF

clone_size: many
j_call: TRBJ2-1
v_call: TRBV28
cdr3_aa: ASSESRYLEDNEQF

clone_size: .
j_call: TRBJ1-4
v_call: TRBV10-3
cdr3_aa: AISESMTGDEKLF

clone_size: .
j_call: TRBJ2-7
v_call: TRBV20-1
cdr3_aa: SADRVTSYEQY

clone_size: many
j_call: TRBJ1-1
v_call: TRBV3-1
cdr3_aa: ASSPGQANGGEAF

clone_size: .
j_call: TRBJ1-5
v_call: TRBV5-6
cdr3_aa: ASSLESGGNQPQH

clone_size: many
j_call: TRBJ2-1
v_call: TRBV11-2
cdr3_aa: ASSRLAGLNEQF

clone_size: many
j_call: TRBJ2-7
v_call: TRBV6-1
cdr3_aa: ASSETGAGEQY

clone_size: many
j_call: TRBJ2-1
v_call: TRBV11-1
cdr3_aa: ASSLILGLLADNEQF

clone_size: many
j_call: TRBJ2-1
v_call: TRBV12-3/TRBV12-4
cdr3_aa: ASSLAGGHNEQF

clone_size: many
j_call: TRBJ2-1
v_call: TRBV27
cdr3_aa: ASSLSGLAGGNEQF

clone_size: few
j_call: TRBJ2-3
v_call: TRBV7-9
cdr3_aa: ASSLERRNTQY

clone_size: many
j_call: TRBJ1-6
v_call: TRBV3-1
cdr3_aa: ASSQDLSAGRDFGSPLH

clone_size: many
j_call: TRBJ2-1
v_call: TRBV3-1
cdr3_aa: ASSRGDEQF

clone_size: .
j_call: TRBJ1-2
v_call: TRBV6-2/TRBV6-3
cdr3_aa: ASSIKVGRDGYT

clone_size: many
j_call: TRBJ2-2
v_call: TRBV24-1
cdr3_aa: ATSIGPTTKGLENTGELF

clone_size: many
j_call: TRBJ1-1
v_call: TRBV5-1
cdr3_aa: ASSLIGGTEAF

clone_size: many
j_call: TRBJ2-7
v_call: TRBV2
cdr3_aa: ASVDAGEGDYEQY

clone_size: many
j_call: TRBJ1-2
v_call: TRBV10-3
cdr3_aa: AISEGQSVSTGYT

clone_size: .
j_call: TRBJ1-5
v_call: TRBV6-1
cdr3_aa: ASSDGGGYSNQPQH

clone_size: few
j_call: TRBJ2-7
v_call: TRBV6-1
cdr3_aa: ASSPGRGLYEQY

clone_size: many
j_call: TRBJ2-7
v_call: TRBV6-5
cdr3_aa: ASSYSTPGSYEQY

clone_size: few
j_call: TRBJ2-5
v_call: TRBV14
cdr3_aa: ASSSWENQETQY

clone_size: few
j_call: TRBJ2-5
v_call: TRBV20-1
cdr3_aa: SARGGGSETQY

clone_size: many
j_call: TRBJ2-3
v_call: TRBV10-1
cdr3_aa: ASSESNSDTQY

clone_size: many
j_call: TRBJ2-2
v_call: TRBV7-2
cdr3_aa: ASSFTGTQNTGELF

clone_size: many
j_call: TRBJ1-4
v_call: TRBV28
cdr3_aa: ASSFSAPTTNEKLF

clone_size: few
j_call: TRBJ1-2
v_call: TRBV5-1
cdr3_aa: ASSLEGTGIYGYT

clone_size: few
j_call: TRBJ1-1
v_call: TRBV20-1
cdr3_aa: SASPMTGKNTEAF

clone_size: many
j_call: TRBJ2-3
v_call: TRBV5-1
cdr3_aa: ASSLQGTATDTQY

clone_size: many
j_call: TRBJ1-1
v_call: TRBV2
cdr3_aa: ASTWTDKNTEAF

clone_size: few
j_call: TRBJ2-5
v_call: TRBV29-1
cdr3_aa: SVEAGAGLETQY